The clone carrying this TCR beta chain was observed at least ten times. Its target is unknown. The sample is drawn from a study of spatial heterogeneity in lung cancer. The overall study: Fewer alpha-chain than beta-chain sequences were consistently detected. For tumor regions, TCR transcript counts showed a strong correlation with a T cell module score derived from matched bulk RNA-seq.

The V end lost 7 bases, the J end lost 3 bases, and 19 bases lay between the germline ends. The germline V gene has CDR1 MNHNY and CDR2 SVGAGI (reference sequence). CDR3 length: 16 amino acids. Noted time point: sample taken at primary tumor resection. The study sequenced unsorted whole RNA from tumor, nontumor lung or frozen PBMC. Study-level findings and limits: Expanded intratumoral alpha and beta TCR counts tracked tumor mutation counts.

TCRdb used MiXCR to reprocess the 5' RACE reads, holding one entry per CDR3 protein. The repertoire consists of some 10,000 distinct CDR3 sequences, with about 4.5% occurring once and the leading ten covering more than 9%. The rearrangement joins TRBV6-6 to TRBJ1-5; D perhaps matches TRBD1 (6 bases). This material consisted of lung tumor tissue, taken at surgery. The TCR comes from a female donor with early-stage non-small cell lung cancer. CDR3 sequence: CASTRQASGVNQPQHF. CDR3 nucleotides: TGTGCCAGCACCCGACAGGCCTCAGGAGTCAATCAGCCCCAGCATTTT.